These T cell receptor beta chains were read from a single sample in a study of blood T cell repertoires in COVID-19. The data were produced by immunoSEQ multiplex PCR, yet TCRdb's version contains in-frame clones alone and is incomplete. The data hold 400,000 to 450,000 clones, with 70% to 90% observed a single time. Material for sequencing was peripheral blood. The receptors derive from a man in his late teens or twenties with COVID-19, enrolled during active disease. Each CDR3 is given with its conserved first and last residue. The D gene is left open where the match is weak. A row's size may be missing; if present it is once, few, many or a size class.

size,D,J,V,DNA,CDR3
-,-,TRBJ2-5,TRBV11-3,TGTGCCAGCAGCCTCCAGCTAGCGTCTGGTGAGACCCAGTACTTC,CASSLQLASGETQYF
-,TRBD2,TRBJ2-7,TRBV24-1,TGTGCCACCAGTGTCCCGGGAGGCTACGAGCAGTACTTC,CATSVPGGYEQYF
-,TRBD2,TRBJ2-2,TRBV3-1/TRBV3-2,TGTGCCAGCAGACCTACTAGCGGGGCCGGGGAGCTGTTTTTT,CASRPTSGAGELFF
-,TRBD1,TRBJ1-2,TRBV7-9,TGTGCCAGCAGCCCACGGACAGGGGGCAATGGCTACACCTTC,CASSPRTGGNGYTF
once,TRBD2,TRBJ2-3,TRBV18,TGTGCCAGCTCACCACCCGCTTTAGCGGGGGGAAATACGCAGTATTTT,CASSPPALAGGNTQYF
-,TRBD2,TRBJ2-1,TRBV7-2,TGTGCCAGTGCTAGCGGGGCTAATTACAATGAGCAGTTCTTC,CASASGANYNEQFF
-,TRBD1,TRBJ1-6,TRBV6-5,TGTGCCACCCCTGCGGGTAGGGGGCTAGATTCACCCCTCCACTTT,CATPAGRGLDSPLHF
-,-,TRBJ2-1,TRBV27,TGTGCCAGCAGTTTGCGGCGGGGAACCTACAATGAGCAGTTCTTC,CASSLRRGTYNEQFF
-,TRBD1,TRBJ1-1,TRBV27,TGTGCCAGTCGGACAGGGGGGAGTACTGAAGCTTTCTTT,CASRTGGSTEAFF
-,-,TRBJ2-5,TRBV3-1/TRBV3-2,TGTGCCAGCAGCCTTCATTTGCGGGCCCAAGAGACCCAGTACTTC,CASSLHLRAQETQYF
-,-,TRBJ1-3,TRBV4-1,TGCGCCAGCAGCCGGAGCCGAGGAGGCTCCGGAAACACCATATATTTT,CASSRSRGGSGNTIYF
-,-,TRBJ1-3,TRBV30,TGTGCCTGGAGTCTTAGCTCTGGAAACACCATATATTTT,CAWSLSSGNTIYF
-,-,TRBJ1-6,TRBV11-2,TGTGCCAGCAGCTTAGACCGGGGGAATTCACCCCTCCACTTT,CASSLDRGNSPLHF
-,TRBD1,TRBJ1-4,TRBV5-6,TGTGCCAGCAGCACACGACAGGGTAAAAATGAAAAACTGTTTTTT,CASSTRQGKNEKLFF
-,-,TRBJ1-3,TRBV30,TGTGCCTGGAACGGGGTTTCTGGAAACACCATATATTTT,CAWNGVSGNTIYF
-,TRBD1,TRBJ2-3,TRBV2,TGTGCCTCCCCGGGACAGCTCACAGATACGCAGTATTTT,CASPGQLTDTQYF
once,TRBD2,TRBJ2-5,TRBV5-6,TGTGCCAGCAGCTATGCCGGGACTAGCGGGGAGACCCAGTACTTC,CASSYAGTSGETQYF
-,-,TRBJ1-6,TRBV7-8,TGTGCCAGCAGCTTAGCCCCGGTCGGCTACAGTAACTCACCCCTCCACTTT,CASSLAPVGYSNSPLHF